Listed below are T cell receptor beta chains from one sample, sequenced in a study of shared clonotypes between healthy human individuals. Assay: immunoSEQ multiplex PCR; the TCRdb copy retains only in-frame clones and omits some. This table holds roughly 2.2 million clones, approximately 93% found once. The sequencing sample was made of naive CD4+ T cells from PBMCs. Receptor source: a man aged 18 to 30 in good health. Some clones in this sample may be carry-over from other donors' samples. Both conserved end residues are part of each CDR3. A D gene is named only where the DNA matches it firmly. Where a row states a size, it is once, few, many or the class of an expanded clone; other rows omit it.

V gene	D gene	J gene	clone size	CDR3 protein	CDR3 DNA
TRBV7-9	NA	TRBJ2-7	NA	CASSFLKTYEQYF	TGTGCCAGCAGCTTCTTAAAAACCTACGAGCAGTACTTC
TRBV6-1	NA	TRBJ2-7	NA	CASSPGGGPAYEQYF	TGTGCCAGCAGCCCCGGTGGGGGCCCTGCCTACGAGCAGTACTTC
TRBV5-1	NA	TRBJ2-5	NA	CASSLRVTGETQYF	TGCGCCAGCAGCTTGAGGGTTACTGGGGAGACCCAGTACTTC
TRBV19	NA	TRBJ1-2	NA	CASSLGHSNYGYTF	TGTGCCAGCAGTCTAGGACACTCTAACTATGGCTACACCTTC
TRBV7-2	NA	TRBJ2-6	few	CASSRGPGAGANVLTF	TGTGCCAGCAGCCGGGGGCCGGGTGCTGGGGCCAACGTCCTGACTTTC
TRBV27	TRBD1	TRBJ1-3	NA	CASSPARGLGGNTIYF	TGTGCCAGCAGTCCAGCAAGGGGGCTCGGTGGAAACACCATATATTTT
TRBV14	NA	TRBJ1-1	NA	CASSQEWLATEAFF	TGTGCCAGCAGCCAAGAGTGGTTAGCCACTGAAGCTTTCTTT
TRBV29-1	NA	TRBJ1-4	NA	CSVRGLGEKLFF	TGCAGCGTTAGGGGACTCGGCGAAAAACTGTTTTTT
TRBV5-1	NA	TRBJ2-6	NA	CASTRGRSSGANVLTF	TGCGCCAGCACTCGGGGGAGAAGCTCTGGGGCCAACGTCCTGACTTTC
TRBV9	TRBD2	TRBJ2-2	NA	CASSVVGTSGTSNTGELFF	TGTGCCAGCAGCGTAGTTGGGACTAGCGGAACTTCGAACACCGGGGAGCTGTTTTTT
TRBV2	TRBD1	TRBJ1-2	once	CASSENRGTNYGYTF	TGTGCCAGCAGCGAAAACAGGGGAACTAACTATGGCTACACCTTC
TRBV5-6	NA	TRBJ2-3	NA	CASSTGLLLSTDTQYF	TGTGCCAGCAGCACGGGACTTCTTTTGAGCACAGATACGCAGTATTTT
TRBV7-8	TRBD1	TRBJ2-1	NA	CASPLSSGDRGLRNEQFF	TGTGCCAGCCCCTTAAGTAGTGGGGACAGGGGGTTGAGAAATGAGCAGTTCTTC
TRBV18	NA	TRBJ2-5	NA	CASSPGLIQETQYF	TGTGCCAGCTCACCTGGACTGATCCAAGAGACCCAGTACTTC
TRBV7-9	NA	TRBJ2-3	NA	CASSLAHPGDTQYF	TGTGCCAGCAGCTTAGCGCATCCGGGAGATACGCAGTATTTT
TRBV30	NA	TRBJ2-7	NA	CAWSVGNGQYF	TGTGCCTGGAGTGTAGGGAACGGGCAGTACTTC
TRBV14	TRBD1	TRBJ1-2	NA	CASSPRGTGISYGYTF	TGTGCCAGCAGCCCACGAGGGACAGGGATCAGCTATGGCTACACCTTC
TRBV2	NA	TRBJ2-7	NA	CASRGELPSYEQYF	TGTGCCAGCAGAGGGGAGCTTCCCTCCTACGAGCAGTACTTC
TRBV5-1	NA	TRBJ2-3	NA	CASSPGQNLPTDTQYF	TGCGCCAGCAGCCCGGGACAAAACCTCCCCACAGATACGCAGTATTTT
TRBV4-2	NA	TRBJ1-4	NA	CASSRTRTGGEKLFF	TGTGCCAGCAGCCGGACTCGGACGGGGGGGGAAAAACTGTTTTTT
TRBV6-9	NA	TRBJ2-7	NA	CASSYLRSQLYF	TGTGCCAGCAGTTATTTGAGAAGTCAGCTGTACTTC
TRBV30	NA	TRBJ2-5	NA	CAWSPLLGVTGPRDRETQYF	TGTGCCTGGAGTCCCCTCCTAGGCGTCACCGGGCCCCGGGACCGAGAGACCCAGTACTTC
TRBV6-6	NA	TRBJ2-2	NA	CASSSTTNTGELFF	TGTGCCAGCAGTAGTACAACGAACACCGGGGAGCTGTTTTTT
TRBV4-2	NA	TRBJ1-4	few	CASSHDRTTNEKLFF	TGTGCCAGCAGCCACGACAGAACAACTAATGAAAAACTGTTTTTT
TRBV7-8	TRBD1	TRBJ1-2	NA	CASSARYPGTVLNGYTF	TGTGCCAGCAGCGCCCGTTACCCCGGGACAGTGCTAAATGGCTACACCTTC
TRBV18	NA	TRBJ1-2	NA	CASSPRPESGPNYGYTF	TGTGCCAGCTCACCGCGGCCAGAATCGGGACCTAACTATGGCTACACCTTC
TRBV21-1	NA	TRBJ2-3	NA	CASSIQEEGTDTQYF	TGTGCCAGCAGCATACAGGAGGAGGGCACAGATACGCAGTATTTT
TRBV7-3	NA	TRBJ2-1	NA	CASSLGITNEQFF	TGTGCCAGCAGCTTAGGGATTACCAATGAGCAGTTCTTC
TRBV28	NA	TRBJ2-7	NA	CASSTNLRDEQYF	TGTGCCAGCAGCACCAATTTGAGGGACGAGCAGTACTTC
TRBV28	NA	TRBJ1-3	NA	CASLDGAAGNTIYF	TGTGCCAGCCTAGACGGGGCAGCTGGAAACACCATATATTTT
TRBV15	NA	TRBJ2-7	NA	CATSSRAGNYEQYF	TGTGCCACCAGCAGCAGGGCCGGGAACTACGAGCAGTACTTC
TRBV28	TRBD1	TRBJ1-5	NA	CASHGNRGNLYSNQPQHF	TGTGCCAGCCATGGAAACAGGGGCAACCTGTATAGCAATCAGCCCCAGCATTTT
TRBV6-1	NA	TRBJ1-5	NA	CASSEQGRSLGPQHF	TGTGCCAGCAGTGAACAGGGCAGGAGTCTCGGGCCCCAGCATTTT
TRBV6-6	NA	TRBJ2-7	NA	CATLQGQGHYEQYF	TGTGCCACCCTTCAGGGGCAGGGGCACTACGAGCAGTACTTC
TRBV5-1	TRBD2	TRBJ2-5	NA	CASSLELAGSAQETQYF	TGCGCCAGCAGCTTGGAACTAGCGGGCTCCGCACAAGAGACCCAGTACTTC
TRBV5-1	TRBD1	TRBJ2-7	NA	CASSPPSGTGIYEQYF	TGCGCCAGCAGCCCCCCCTCCGGGACAGGGATCTACGAGCAGTACTTC
TRBV30	TRBD1	TRBJ1-1	NA	CAWIQGARTEAFF	TGTGCCTGGATTCAGGGGGCGCGGACTGAAGCTTTCTTT
TRBV5-6	NA	TRBJ1-2	NA	CASSFGSYYGYTF	TGTGCCAGCAGCTTTGGGTCCTACTATGGCTACACCTTC
TRBV4-2	NA	TRBJ1-2	NA	CASSQSTGVQYGYTF	TGTGCCAGCAGCCAGTCCACCGGGGTACAGTATGGCTACACCTTC
TRBV9	NA	TRBJ2-3	once	CASSDYTDTQYF	TGTGCCAGCAGCGACTACACAGATACGCAGTATTTT
TRBV29-1	TRBD1	TRBJ2-1	NA	CSVEDHYPRQGSRQFF	TGCAGCGTTGAAGACCACTACCCCAGACAGGGCTCCCGGCAGTTCTTC
TRBV28	NA	TRBJ2-7	NA	CASSPGGGRYEQYF	TGTGCCAGCAGCCCAGGAGGGGGGCGCTACGAGCAGTACTTC
TRBV4-1	TRBD2	TRBJ2-5	NA	CASSQDRTSGQETQYF	TGCGCCAGCAGCCAAGATAGGACTAGCGGGCAAGAGACCCAGTACTTC
TRBV25-1	NA	TRBJ1-1	NA	CASLGRDYEGGGGTEAFF	TGTGCCAGCCTCGGACGGGACTATGAGGGCGGAGGGGGCACTGAAGCTTTCTTT
TRBV5-4	NA	TRBJ1-2	NA	CASNLTPGHRNYGYTF	TGTGCCAGCAACCTTACGCCGGGACACCGTAACTATGGCTACACCTTC
TRBV7-9	NA	TRBJ2-2	NA	CASSRARLDPGELFF	TGTGCCAGCAGCCGAGCCAGACTAGACCCCGGGGAGCTGTTTTTT
TRBV4-1	NA	TRBJ1-2	NA	CASSQAKGRYGYTF	TGCGCCAGCAGCCAAGCAAAAGGCCGTTATGGCTACACCTTC
TRBV6-5	NA	TRBJ1-2	NA	CASSYREKGYGYTF	TGTGCCAGCAGTTACCGCGAGAAGGGTTACGGCTACACCTTC
TRBV9	NA	TRBJ1-2	once	CASSVDRSNYGYTF	TGTGCCAGCAGCGTAGATAGGTCTAACTATGGCTACACCTTC
TRBV6-5	NA	TRBJ1-6	NA	CASSYSRLGSPLHF	TGTGCCAGCAGTTACAGTAGGCTCGGCTCACCCCTCCACTTT
TRBV28	NA	TRBJ1-2	NA	CASSTPGTRYGYTF	TGTGCCAGCAGCACCCCCGGGACTCGATATGGCTACACCTTC
TRBV5-1	NA	TRBJ2-5	NA	CASSRPGGGETQYF	TGCGCCAGCAGCCGCCCGGGTGGAGGAGAGACCCAGTACTTC
TRBV28	NA	TRBJ2-7	NA	CASSSGQSSEQYF	TGTGCCAGCAGTTCAGGGCAGTCGAGCGAGCAGTACTTC
TRBV5-1	TRBD2	TRBJ2-1	NA	CASSGDGLAGYNEQFF	TGCGCCAGCAGCGGGGATGGACTAGCGGGATACAATGAGCAGTTCTTC
TRBV28	NA	TRBJ1-3	once	CASTASGNTIYF	TGTGCCAGCACAGCCTCTGGAAACACCATATATTTT
TRBV28	TRBD2	TRBJ2-3	NA	CASTELAGGPDTQYF	TGTGCCAGCACCGAACTAGCGGGAGGCCCAGATACGCAGTATTTT
TRBV30	TRBD2	TRBJ2-5	NA	CAWSAGLAGVRQETQYF	TGTGCCTGGAGTGCCGGACTAGCGGGAGTAAGACAAGAGACCCAGTACTTC
TRBV5-1	TRBD2	TRBJ2-5	once	CASSPVAGTQETQYF	TGCGCCAGCAGCCCCGTAGCGGGCACCCAAGAGACCCAGTACTTC
TRBV19	NA	TRBJ1-5	NA	CASSIWQRNQPQHF	TGTGCCAGTAGTATATGGCAGCGCAATCAGCCCCAGCATTTT